These 29 T cell receptor beta chains came from one sample sequenced in a study of T cell responses to AZD1222 COVID-19 vaccine (dated by TCRdb to the early 2020s). According to the study, the label for this sample's time point signals: about 28 days (+/-7) after the second vaccine dose. To prepare the library, the immunoSEQ multiplex PCR assay was applied. TCRdb obtained this table from immuneACCESS and retained in-frame rearrangements with V and J assigned. These tables miss some clones; where compared with another copy, unresolved V genes account for less than half of the shortfall, and the remainder is unexplained. In all, the sample holds 80,000 to 90,000 clones, and roughly nine tenths of those were seen once. Roughly 4.9% of the sample lies in the top ten. Source: peripheral blood, taken 28 days after the second AZD1222 dose. These TCRs come from an adult who received the AZD1222 COVID-19 vaccine.

The V and J genes are TRBV7-2 and TRBJ1-6, with D perhaps matching TRBD1 (5 bases). CDR1 is SGHTA, CDR2 FQGNSA, per germline. This CDR3 contains 15 residues. V shed 2 bases and J shed 11 bases, with 16 bases lying between them. The CDR3 is CASSLSRARETPLHF. The CDR3 DNA is TGTGCCAGCAGCTTAAGCCGCGCCAGGGAAACACCCCTCCACTTT.

This clone came up a few times. The V and J genes are TRBV2 and TRBJ2-3; tentatively, D is TRBD1 or TRBD2 (6 bases each). V dropped 7 bases and J dropped 0 bases, with 11 bases sitting between them. The CDR3 has 14 amino acids. Germline CDR1 reads SNHLY; CDR2 reads FYNNEI. CDR3 sequence: CASTWRGSTDTQYF. CDR3 nucleotides: TGTGCCAGCACTTGGAGGGGGAGCACAGATACGCAGTATTTT.

A few counts support this clone. The rearrangement uses TRBV19 and TRBJ1-4; 9 nucleotides agree with TRBD1. Germline assignment: CDR1 LNHDA and CDR2 SQIVND (reference sequence). The length of the CDR3 is 14 residues. Unmatched junction bases numbered 5, after V lost 5 bases and J lost 7 bases. CDR3 in amino acids: CASSLGQGPEKLFF. CDR3 bases: TGTGCCAGTAGTCTTGGACAGGGGCCTGAAAAACTGTTTTTT.

The V gene is TRBV19, the J gene TRBJ1-3; D is ambiguous. This CDR3 region has 14 residues. The V gene lost 8 bases and the J gene lost 0 bases, with 11 bases spanning the gap. Looked up from germline, CDR1 is LNHDA and CDR2 is SQIVND (reference sequence). The CDR3 loop reads CASSPRNSGNTIYF. In DNA, the CDR3 is TGTGCCAGTTCCCCCCGGAACTCTGGAAACACCATATATTTT.

The chain's CDR3 is CSVDGPGETQYF. CDR3 in DNA: TGCAGCGTTGACGGTCCGGGGGAGACCCAGTACTTC. The chain links TRBV29-1 to TRBJ2-5, with D perhaps matching TRBD2 (5 bases). Trimming took 3 bases from V and 5 from J, leaving 10 bases between them. Germline assignment: CDR1 SQVTM and CDR2 ANQGSEA. This CDR3 is built from 12 residues.

This chain joins TRBV5-6 and TRBJ2-2; perhaps TRBD2 as D (6 bases). The V end was cut by 2 bases, the J end by 8 bases, with 10 bases between. The length of the CDR3 is 13 residues. CDR1 is SGHDT, CDR2 YYEEEE, per germline. CDR3 residues: CASSLSGTGELFF. The DNA for the CDR3 is TGTGCCAGCAGCTTATCAGGGACTGGGGAGCTGTTTTTT.

This chain connects TRBV2 to TRBJ2-7; the match to TRBD1 covers 9 bases. The CDR3 sequence is 13 residues long. Germline lookup yields CDR1 SNHLY and CDR2 FYNNEI. The V gene end was trimmed by 6 bases and the J gene end by 3 bases; junction bases not matched to a gene: 3. DNA of the CDR3: TGTGCCAGCAGAGGACAGGGGAACTACGAGCAGTACTTC. Amino acids: CASRGQGNYEQYF.

The chain employs TRBV30 and TRBJ1-1; unclear D gene. This CDR3 spans 14 amino acids. CDR1 is GTSNPN, CDR2 SVGIG, per germline (reference sequence). V lost 3 bases and J 0 bases, leaving 11 bases between the germline ends. The DNA of the CDR3 is TGTGCCTGGAGCTCTACCCCGGTGAACACTGAAGCTTTCTTT. Protein product: CAWSSTPVNTEAFF.

This clone occurred once. This sequence joins TRBV11-2 and TRBJ1-2, with TRBD1 as a possible D gene (6 bases). CDR1 and CDR2 (germline): SGHAT, FQNNGV. This CDR3 has 14 amino acids. The ends were cut back, 5 bases at V and 4 bases at J, with 14 bases in the middle. The CDR3 loop is CASSTGRRGYGYTF. The CDR3, as DNA: TGTGCCAGCAGCACAGGGAGGAGAGGCTATGGCTACACCTTC. Using reference TRBV11-2 and TRBJ1-2 for the parts outside the CDR3, the full variable domain is EAGVAQSPRYKIIEKRQSVAFWCNPISGHATLYWYQQILGQGPKLLIQFQNNGVVDDSQLPKDRFSAERLKGVDSTLKIQPAKLEDSAVYLCASSTGRRGYGYTFGSGTRLTVV.

The chain uses TRBV27 and TRBJ1-1; D might be TRBD1 (5 bases). V was trimmed by 2 bases and J by 1 base, leaving 11 bases between them. Germline V gene data show CDR1 as MNHEY and CDR2 as SMNVEV (reference sequence). CDR3 length equals 15 residues. CDR3 region: CASSLGGTGNTEAFF. For the CDR3, the DNA is TGTGCCAGCAGTTTAGGAGGGACGGGGAACACTGAAGCTTTCTTT.

This sequence joins TRBV6-5 and TRBJ2-1, with 12 positions matching TRBD2. Germline V CDR1 and CDR2: MNHEY, SVGAGI. V gave up 7 bases and J gave up 8 bases; unmatched junction bases: 9. The CDR3 is 15 residues long. The CDR3 coding sequence is TGTGCCAGCACCGTCGGGACTAGCGGGTCGGATGAGCAGTTCTTC. Its protein is CASTVGTSGSDEQFF.

This sequence joins TRBV11-2 and TRBJ1-4; 7 nucleotides match TRBD1. Germline values: CDR1 SGHAT, CDR2 FQNNGV. The CDR3 spans 16 residues. The trim removed 5 bases at V and 3 bases at J, leaving 9 bases unmatched. The CDR3 sequence: CASSPRRDSPNEKLFF. The CDR3 DNA reads TGTGCCAGCAGCCCGAGACGGGACAGTCCTAATGAAAAACTGTTTTTT.

The gene calls are TRBV6-5 and TRBJ1-2; TRBD1 matches 9 bases. Germline CDR1 and CDR2: MNHEY and SVGAGI. This CDR3 comprises 15 residues. Unmatched junction bases numbered 9, after V lost 8 bases and J lost 2 bases. CDR3: CASALGQGANYGYTF. CDR3 sequence (DNA): TGTGCCAGCGCTCTGGGACAGGGAGCGAACTATGGCTACACCTTC.

The J gene is TRBJ2-1, the V gene TRBV12-5; TRBD2 is a possible D gene (6 bases). Trimming pared 0 bases from V and 2 bases from J, leaving 14 bases between. The germline CDR1 and CDR2 sequences are LGHNT and FRNRAP. The CDR3 extends over 17 amino acids. The DNA of the CDR3 is TGTGCTAGTGGTTTGGTACTTGGCGGGGTGACCTACAATGAGCAGTTCTTC. Translation: CASGLVLGGVTYNEQFF.

The chain employs TRBV18 and TRBJ1-1, with no clear D. The germline V and J ends were trimmed by 3 bases and 6 bases, with 8 bases remaining between them. The germline CDR1 and CDR2 sequences are KGHSH and LQKENI. The CDR3 extends over 12 amino acids. The CDR3 sequence is CASSPSGAEAFF. The CDR3, as DNA: TGTGCCAGCTCACCCTCCGGGGCTGAAGCTTTCTTT. The full variable domain, completed using reference TRBV18 and TRBJ1-1, is NAGVMQNPRHLVRRRGQEARLRCSPMKGHSHVYWYRQLPEEGLKFMVYLQKENIIDESGMPKERFSAEFPKEGPSILRIQQVVRGDSAAYFCASSPSGAEAFFGQGTRLTVV.

The V call is TRBV11-2, the J call TRBJ1-2; 7 bases match TRBD1. The germline gives CDR1 SGHAT, CDR2 FQNNGV. The V gene end was trimmed by 5 bases and the J gene end by 7 bases; junction bases not matched to a gene: 16. The CDR3 has 16 amino acids. CDR3 region: CASSPPQLGGWGGYTF. CDR3 nucleotide sequence: TGTGCCAGCAGCCCCCCCCAGTTAGGGGGCTGGGGTGGCTACACCTTC.

The chain combines TRBV28 with TRBJ2-2; possible D gene TRBD1, 5 bases. This CDR3 comprises 14 residues. CDR1 and CDR2 from the germline V gene are MDHEN and SYDVKM. V was clipped by 5 bases and J by 4 bases, with 11 bases between them. The CDR3, as DNA: TGTGCCAGCAGTACTCCCAGGGTCACCGGGGAGCTGTTTTTT. Translated, it gives CASSTPRVTGELFF.

V is TRBV5-1 and J is TRBJ2-3; TRBD1 matches 7 bases. CDR1 is SGHRS and CDR2 is YFSETQ in the germline V gene. V was clipped by 2 bases and J by 5 bases; unmatched bases: 5. The CDR3 is 14 residues long. The CDR3 DNA is TGCGCCAGCAGCTTAGGGACAGAAGGAGATACGCAGTATTTT. This gives the protein CASSLGTEGDTQYF. The whole variable domain, filled in from reference TRBV5-1 and TRBJ2-3, reads KAGVTQTPRYLIKTRGQQVTLSCSPISGHRSVSWYQQTPGQGLQFLFEYFSETQRNKGNFPGRFSGRQFSNSRSEMNVSTLELGDSALYLCASSLGTEGDTQYFGPGTRLTVL.

This rearrangement joins TRBV5-1 to TRBJ2-5, with 15 bases aligning to TRBD2. Germline V CDR1 and CDR2: SGHRS, YFSETQ. The CDR3 spans 17 residues. V lost 4 bases, J lost 2 bases, and 6 bases stayed unmatched. CDR3 bases: TGCGCCAGCAGCCACGGGACTAGCGGGGGGCTTCAAGAGACCCAGTACTTC. It encodes CASSHGTSGGLQETQYF.

The chain couples TRBV10-2 to TRBJ2-3; TRBD2 aligns across 12 bases. The V gene end was trimmed by 1 base and the J gene end by 2 bases; junction bases not matched to a gene: 1. Looked up from germline, CDR1 is WSHSY and CDR2 is SAAADI. The CDR3 totals 16 residues. CDR3 amino acids: CASSEWTSGATDTQYF. Written as DNA, the CDR3 is TGCGCCAGCAGTGAGTGGACTAGCGGGGCCACAGATACGCAGTATTTT.

This clone has just one count. This chain links TRBV12-3 or TRBV12-4 with TRBJ2-7, with D unclear. This CDR3 is 12 amino acids long. With 3 bases removed from V and 2 bases from J, the gap between germline ends came to 5 bases. CDR3 protein: CASSFGPYEQYF. DNA for the CDR3: TGTGCCAGCAGTTTTGGCCCCTACGAGCAGTACTTC.

This clone was seen just once. The CDR3 spells CASSLGGNSGNTIYF. Here the CDR3 DNA reads TGTGCCAGCAGCTTGGGTGGGAACTCTGGAAACACCATATATTTT. The chain joins TRBV7-2 to TRBJ1-3; D remains unclear. This CDR3 is 15 amino acids long. V lost 3 bases to trimming and J lost 0 bases, with 9 bases between them. CDR1 SGHTA and CDR2 FQGNSA come from the germline V gene.

This rearrangement joins TRBV19 to TRBJ1-5; no clear D gene. In germline, CDR1 is LNHDA, CDR2 SQIVND (reference sequence). V shed 7 bases and J shed 0 bases, with 10 bases lying between them. The CDR3 covers 14 residues. CDR3 in DNA: TGTGCCAGTAAGACCGGCCATAGCAATCAGCCCCAGCATTTT. It encodes CASKTGHSNQPQHF.

The chain is built from TRBV5-1 and TRBJ1-1, with 7 nucleotides matching TRBD1. CDR3 length: 15 residues. Germline-derived CDR1 and CDR2 are SGHRS and YFSETQ. Germline trimming cut 4 bases from V and 0 bases from J; bases unmatched to any gene: 6. CDR3 sequence (DNA): TGCGCCAGCAGCCGTCAACAGGGGCTGAACACTGAAGCTTTCTTT. Protein product: CASSRQQGLNTEAFF. Complete variable domain (other parts from reference TRBV5-1 and TRBJ1-1): KAGVTQTPRYLIKTRGQQVTLSCSPISGHRSVSWYQQTPGQGLQFLFEYFSETQRNKGNFPGRFSGRQFSNSRSEMNVSTLELGDSALYLCASSRQQGLNTEAFFGQGTRLTVV.

The rearrangement joins TRBV29-1 to TRBJ2-1; 9 nucleotides line up with TRBD1. This CDR3 is built from 14 residues. Trimming took 5 bases from V and 3 from J; bases not matched to a gene: 5. Germline V gives CDR1 SQVTM, CDR2 ANQGSEA. The CDR3 region is CSVSPGQGYNEQFF. CDR3 nucleotides: TGCAGCGTTTCTCCGGGACAGGGCTACAATGAGCAGTTCTTC.

V is TRBV7-6 and J is TRBJ2-7; D call uncertain. The germline V gene encodes CDR1 SGHVS and CDR2 FNYEAQ. CDR3 length: 11 residues. V was clipped by 0 bases and J by 11 bases, with 8 bases between them. CDR3: CASSLAGPKYF. CDR3 sequence (DNA): TGTGCCAGCAGCTTAGCAGGACCAAAGTACTTC.

This clone was observed a single time. The rearrangement links TRBV12-5 to TRBJ2-1, with 9 bases aligning to TRBD2. The CDR3 totals 17 residues. Per the germline V gene, CDR1 is LGHNT and CDR2 is FRNRAP. The J segment lost 1 base and the V segment lost 1 base, leaving 5 bases of the junction unmatched. CDR3 sequence reads: CASGLGLAVSSYNEQFF. In DNA, the CDR3 is TGTGCTAGTGGTTTGGGACTAGCGGTCTCTTCCTACAATGAGCAGTTCTTC. The full variable domain, its missing parts supplied by reference TRBV12-5 and TRBJ2-1, is DARVTQTPRHKVTEMGQEVTMRCQPILGHNTVFWYRQTMMQGLELLAYFRNRAPLDDSGMPKDRFSAEMPDATLATLKIQPSEPRDSAVYFCASGLGLAVSSYNEQFFGPGTRLTVL.

This chain joins TRBV9 and TRBJ1-5; D perhaps matches TRBD1 (5 bases). Trimming shortened V by 1 base and J by 5 bases, and 7 bases separated the two germline ends. The CDR3 is 13 amino acids. CDR1 and CDR2 from the germline V gene are SGDLS and YYNGEE. The CDR3, as DNA: TGTGCCAGCAGCGTACAGGGTTATCAGCCCCAGCATTTT. It specifies CASSVQGYQPQHF.

The chain carries TRBV6-5 and TRBJ1-6, with D unclear. V dropped 2 bases and J dropped 6 bases, with 14 bases sitting between them. Germline-derived CDR1 and CDR2 are MNHEY and SVGAGI. The CDR3 totals 16 residues. The CDR3 sequence: CASSYRGPRGNSPLHF. For the CDR3, the DNA is TGTGCCAGCAGTTACCGTGGACCTCGGGGTAATTCACCCCTCCACTTT.